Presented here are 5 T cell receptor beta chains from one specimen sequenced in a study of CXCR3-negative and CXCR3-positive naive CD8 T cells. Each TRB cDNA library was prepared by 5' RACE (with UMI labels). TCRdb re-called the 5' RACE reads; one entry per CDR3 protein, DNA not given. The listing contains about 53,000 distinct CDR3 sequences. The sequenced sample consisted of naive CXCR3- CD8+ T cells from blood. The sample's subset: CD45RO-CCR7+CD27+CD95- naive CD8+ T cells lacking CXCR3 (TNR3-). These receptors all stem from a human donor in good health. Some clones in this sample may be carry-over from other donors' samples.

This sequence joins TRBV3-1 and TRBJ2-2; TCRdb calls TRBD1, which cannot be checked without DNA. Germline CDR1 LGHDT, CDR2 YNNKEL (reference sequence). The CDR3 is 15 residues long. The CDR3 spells CASTKRQGAIGELFF.

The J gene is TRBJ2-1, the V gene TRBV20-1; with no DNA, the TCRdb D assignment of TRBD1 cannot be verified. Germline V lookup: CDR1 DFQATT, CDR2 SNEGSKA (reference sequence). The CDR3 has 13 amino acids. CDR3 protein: CSAPDRGVTEQFF.

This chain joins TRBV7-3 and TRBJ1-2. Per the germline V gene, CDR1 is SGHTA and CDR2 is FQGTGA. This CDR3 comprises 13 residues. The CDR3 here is CASSFVGDYGYTF.

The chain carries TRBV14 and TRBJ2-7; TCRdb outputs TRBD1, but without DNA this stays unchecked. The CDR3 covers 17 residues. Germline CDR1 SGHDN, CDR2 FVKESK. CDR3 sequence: CASSQVRQGPKTYEQYF.

This chain's CDR3 is CASSGAEGPGEQYF. The chain links TRBV4-3 to TRBJ2-7; TCRdb gives TRBD2 as the D gene, but with no DNA this cannot be confirmed. CDR1 LGHNA and CDR2 YSLEER come from the germline V gene. The CDR3 has 14 residues.